Listed below are T cell receptor beta chains from one sample, sequenced in a study of blood T cells in healthy people across ages. TCRdb reprocessed the 5' RACE reads via MiXCR and lists one record per CDR3 protein. The sample holds 550,000 to 750,000 distinct CDR3 sequences, around 21% seen once. The sequenced sample consisted of blood. These receptors came from a man in his 70s in good health. CDR3s include the opening cysteine and the closing phenylalanine or tryptophan. The order of the fields is J gene, D gene, V gene, clone size, CDR3 DNA, CDR3 protein. D genes are given only for firm matches. Only some rows state a clone size, as once, few, many or a class for expanded clones.

TRBJ2-3 NA TRBV11-2 few TGTGCCAGCAGCTTAGGAAGGGCAGGTCCGGGAGATACGCAGTATTTT CASSLGRAGPGDTQYF
TRBJ2-7 NA TRBV12-3/TRBV12-4 few TGTGCCAGCTCCCTGGGTCGGGTCTGGGAGCAGTACTTC CASSLGRVWEQYF
TRBJ2-5 NA TRBV19 few TGTGCCAGTAGTATGACTAGAGGCGGGACCCAGTACTTC CASSMTRGGTQYF
TRBJ2-4 TRBD2 TRBV11-2 NA TGTGCCAGCAGCTTCAGACTAGCGGGAGATAAAGACATTCAGTACTTC CASSFRLAGDKDIQYF
TRBJ2-1 NA TRBV2 NA TGTGCCAGCACTGCTGCTTCTCCGGGAGATTACAATGAGCAGTTCTTC CASTAASPGDYNEQFF
TRBJ2-1 NA TRBV27 few TGTGCCAGCAGTCCGCGGGGACAGTCGGGGTTTAATGAGCAGTTCTTC CASSPRGQSGFNEQFF
TRBJ2-3 NA TRBV6-6 few TGTGCCAGCAGTTACGTCGCGAATCAGGGCACAGATACGCAGTATTTT CASSYVANQGTDTQYF
TRBJ2-7 NA TRBV20-1 NA TGCAGTGCTAGAGAGTTTAATGAGGGGGAGCAGTACTTC CSAREFNEGEQYF
TRBJ2-5 NA TRBV5-1 NA TGCGCCAGCAGCTCCTTCCCAGGGGTCCAAGAGACCCAGTACTTC CASSSFPGVQETQYF
TRBJ1-4 NA TRBV27 many TGTGCCAGCAGTTTAACCGGAGGGGAGTATCCTAATGAAAAACTGTTTTTT CASSLTGGEYPNEKLFF
TRBJ2-4 TRBD1 TRBV5-1 few TGCGCCAGCAGCCCGGACAGGGACAAAAACATTCAGTACTTC CASSPDRDKNIQYF
TRBJ2-1 TRBD2 TRBV7-7 NA TGTGCTAGCAGCCGCGGGAGCCCCTACAATGAGCAGTTCTTC CASSRGSPYNEQFF
TRBJ2-3 NA TRBV7-2 few TGTGCCAGCAGCTTTTACCGGAGAGAGGCAGATACGCAGTATTTT CASSFYRREADTQYF
TRBJ2-1 NA TRBV20-1 few TGCAGTGCTCGGACACGGAATGATGAGCAGTTCTTC CSARTRNDEQFF
TRBJ1-6 NA TRBV28 few TGTGCCAGCAGTTTAATACTTGACAGTGGGTCACCCCTCCACTTT CASSLILDSGSPLHF
TRBJ2-1 NA TRBV5-1 NA TGCGCCAGCACAAAGGGGTGGAACAATGAGCAGTTCTTC CASTKGWNNEQFF
TRBJ2-7 NA TRBV5-1 few TGCGCCAGCAGCACTCTTAAGGTGGGGGGGCTCAGGTACGAGCAGTACTTC CASSTLKVGGLRYEQYF
TRBJ1-2 NA TRBV7-2 many TGTGCCAGCAGCTTAGGACGGGGGCGTAACTATGGCTACACCTTC CASSLGRGRNYGYTF
TRBJ2-4 NA TRBV7-2 NA TGTGCCAGCAGCCGACTAAGTAGCCAAACCAAAAACATTCAGTACTTC CASSRLSSQTKNIQYF
TRBJ2-7 NA TRBV2 NA TGTGCCAGCAGTGATTCAAGCCAACCCTCTCGCGAGCAGTACTTC CASSDSSQPSREQYF
TRBJ2-2 TRBD2 TRBV7-6 few TGTGCCAGCAGCTTTTTTGTATTAGCGGGAAACACCGGGGAGCTGTTTTTT CASSFFVLAGNTGELFF
TRBJ2-3 TRBD1 TRBV5-1 NA TGCGCCAGCAGCATACAACCGGGACAGGGGGCTTCGGATACGCAGTATTTT CASSIQPGQGASDTQYF
TRBJ1-4 NA TRBV3-1 NA TGTGCCAGCAGCCAAGTCGGAGGTGAAAAACTGTTTTTT CASSQVGGEKLFF
TRBJ2-1 TRBD2 TRBV12-3/TRBV12-4 few TGTGCCAGCAGTCCCTGGACTAGCGGGATGGGGAATGAGCAGTTCTTC CASSPWTSGMGNEQFF
TRBJ2-7 TRBD1 TRBV4-1 NA TGCGCCAGCAGCCAAGATAAAGGGACAGGGACCCCCTACGAGCAGTACTTC CASSQDKGTGTPYEQYF
TRBJ2-1 TRBD1 TRBV24-1 NA TGTGCCACCGGGAACCGGGACAGGGATAGGAATGAGCAGTTCTTC CATGNRDRDRNEQFF
TRBJ2-1 TRBD2 TRBV3-1 few TGTGCCAGCAGCCAAGAATTCCTAGCGGGAAACAATGAGCAGTTCTTC CASSQEFLAGNNEQFF